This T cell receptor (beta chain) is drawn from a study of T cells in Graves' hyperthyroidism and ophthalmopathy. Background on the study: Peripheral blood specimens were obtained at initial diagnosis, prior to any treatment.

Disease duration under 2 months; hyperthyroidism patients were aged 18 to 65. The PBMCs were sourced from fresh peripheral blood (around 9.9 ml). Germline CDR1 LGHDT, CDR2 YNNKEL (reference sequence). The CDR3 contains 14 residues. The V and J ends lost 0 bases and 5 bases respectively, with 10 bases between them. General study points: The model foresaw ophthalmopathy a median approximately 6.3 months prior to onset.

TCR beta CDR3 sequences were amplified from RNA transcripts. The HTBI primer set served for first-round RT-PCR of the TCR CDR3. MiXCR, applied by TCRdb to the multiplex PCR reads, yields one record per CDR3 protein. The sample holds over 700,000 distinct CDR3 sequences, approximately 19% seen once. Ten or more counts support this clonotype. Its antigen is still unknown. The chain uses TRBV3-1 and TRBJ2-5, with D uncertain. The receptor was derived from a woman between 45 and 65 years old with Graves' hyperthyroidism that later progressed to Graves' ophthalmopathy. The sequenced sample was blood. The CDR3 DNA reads TGTGCCAGCAGCCAAGATGAGGAACCGGAGACCCAGTACTTC. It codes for CASSQDEEPETQYF.